The rows below give T cell receptor beta chains drawn from one sample of a study of T cells in Graves' hyperthyroidism and ophthalmopathy. TCRdb itself ran the multiplex PCR reads through MiXCR, one entry per CDR3 protein. This table has some 740,000 distinct CDR3 sequences, approximately 15% appearing once. Sequencing was done on a sample of blood. The receptors stem from a woman aged 18-30 years with Graves' hyperthyroidism. The CDR3 runs from the conserved cysteine through the conserved F or W. D genes are given only for firm matches. Some rows mark clone size as missing; the rest say once, few, many or name a class of expanded clone.

TRBJ1-1 - many TRBV12-3/TRBV12-4 CASSLGRPISNTEAFF TGTGCCAGCAGTTTGGGCAGACCAATTTCTAACACTGAAGCTTTCTTT
TRBJ2-1 - - TRBV20-1 CSARDPLAYYYNEQFF TGCAGTGCTAGAGATCCCCTAGCGTACTACTACAATGAGCAGTTCTTC
TRBJ2-2 TRBD2 - TRBV7-8 CASSLGLAGRRTGELFF TGTGCCAGCAGCCTGGGACTAGCGGGGCGGAGGACCGGGGAGCTGTTTTTT
TRBJ2-7 - many TRBV9 CASSPTRSVRSYEQYF TGTGCCAGCAGCCCCACCCGGAGCGTGAGGTCCTACGAGCAGTACTTC
TRBJ2-1 - many TRBV9 CASSAGDYNEQFF TGTGCCAGCAGCGCTGGGGACTACAATGAGCAGTTCTTC
TRBJ1-1 - - TRBV7-9 CASSLKGHEAFF TGTGCCAGCAGCCTTAAGGGGCACGAAGCTTTCTTT
TRBJ2-1 - many TRBV28 CASSLTRMGDNEQFF TGTGCCAGCAGTTTAACGAGGATGGGGGACAATGAGCAGTTCTTC
TRBJ2-6 - - TRBV27 CASRATTGSGANVLTF TGTGCCAGCAGAGCTACAACAGGGTCTGGGGCCAACGTCCTGACTTTC
TRBJ2-5 TRBD1 many TRBV3-1 CASSRDRDLYQETQYF TGTGCCAGCAGCCGAGACAGGGACCTGTACCAAGAGACCCAGTACTTC
TRBJ2-2 - many TRBV24-1 CATSDLRMNTGELFF TGTGCCACCAGTGATTTGCGGATGAACACCGGGGAGCTGTTTTTT
TRBJ1-2 - few TRBV29-1 CSVLQEGYTF TGCAGCGTTCTTCAGGAGGGCTACACCTTC
TRBJ2-7 - many TRBV4-1 CASSQSLTRLTYEQYF TGCGCCAGCAGTCAGTCTTTGACTAGATTGACCTACGAGCAGTACTTC
TRBJ2-1 - many TRBV10-3 CAISVGGSYNEQFF TGTGCCATCAGCGTGGGGGGCTCCTACAATGAGCAGTTCTTC
TRBJ2-1 - many TRBV24-1 CATQDLTAKQFF TGTGCCACCCAAGACTTAACCGCGAAGCAGTTCTTC
TRBJ2-1 - many TRBV20-1 CSASGINEQFF TGCAGTGCTAGCGGGATTAATGAGCAGTTCTTC
TRBJ2-4 - many TRBV28 CASSLDAARQDIQYF TGTGCCAGCAGTTTAGATGCAGCCCGACAGGACATTCAGTACTTC
TRBJ2-7 - many TRBV4-1 CASSQQLSYEQYF TGCGCCAGCAGCCAACAGCTTTCCTACGAGCAGTACTTC
TRBJ2-3 TRBD2 - TRBV29-1 CSVEDHGTSSDTQYF TGCAGCGTTGAAGATCATGGGACTAGTTCGGATACGCAGTATTTT
TRBJ2-1 - many TRBV12-3/TRBV12-4 CASSDWGGPTNNEQFF TGTGCCAGCAGTGATTGGGGAGGCCCCACTAACAATGAGCAGTTCTTC
TRBJ2-1 - many TRBV7-9 CASSLISGTRQFF TGTGCCAGCAGCCTCATTTCCGGGACGAGGCAGTTCTTC
TRBJ1-3 - few TRBV11-2 CASGNGGTGNTIYF TGTGCCAGCGGCAATGGGGGGACGGGAAACACCATATATTTT
TRBJ1-1 - - TRBV6-1 CASTLWEGTEAFF TGTGCCAGCACCCTATGGGAGGGCACTGAAGCTTTCTTT
TRBJ1-5 TRBD1 few TRBV27 CASSSGTGHQPQHF TGTGCCAGCAGTTCGGGGACAGGGCATCAGCCCCAGCATTTT